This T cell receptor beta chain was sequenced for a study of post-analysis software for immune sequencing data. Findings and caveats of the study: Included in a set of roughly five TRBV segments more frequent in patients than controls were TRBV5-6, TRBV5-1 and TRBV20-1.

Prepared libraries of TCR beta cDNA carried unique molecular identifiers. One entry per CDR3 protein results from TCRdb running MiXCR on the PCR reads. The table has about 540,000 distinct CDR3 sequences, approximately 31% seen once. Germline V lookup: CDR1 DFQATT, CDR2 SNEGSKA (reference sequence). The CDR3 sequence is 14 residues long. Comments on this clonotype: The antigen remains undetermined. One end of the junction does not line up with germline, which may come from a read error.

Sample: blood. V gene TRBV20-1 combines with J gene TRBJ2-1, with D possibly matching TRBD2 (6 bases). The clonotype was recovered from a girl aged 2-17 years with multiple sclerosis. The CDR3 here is CSADLEGLYNEQLF. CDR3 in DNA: TGCAGTGCCGATTTGGAGGGGCTATACAATGAGCAGTTATTC.